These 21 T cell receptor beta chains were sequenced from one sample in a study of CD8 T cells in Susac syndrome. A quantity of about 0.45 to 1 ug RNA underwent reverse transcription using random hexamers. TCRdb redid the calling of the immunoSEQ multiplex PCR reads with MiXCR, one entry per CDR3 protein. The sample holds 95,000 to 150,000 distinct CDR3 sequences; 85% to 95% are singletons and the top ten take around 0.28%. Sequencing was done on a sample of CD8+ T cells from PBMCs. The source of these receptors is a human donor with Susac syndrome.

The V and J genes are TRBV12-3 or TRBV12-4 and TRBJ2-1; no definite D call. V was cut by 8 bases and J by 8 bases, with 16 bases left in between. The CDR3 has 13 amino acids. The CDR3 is CASSPAPVDEQFF. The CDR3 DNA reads TGTGCCAGCTCTCCCGCCCCCGTCGATGAGCAGTTCTTC.

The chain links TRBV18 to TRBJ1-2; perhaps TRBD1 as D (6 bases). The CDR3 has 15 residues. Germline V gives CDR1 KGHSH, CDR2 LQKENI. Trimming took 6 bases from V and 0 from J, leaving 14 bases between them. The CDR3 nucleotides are TGTGCCAGCTCCACGGGTGGACAGCCTAACTATGGCTACACCTTC. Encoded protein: CASSTGGQPNYGYTF.

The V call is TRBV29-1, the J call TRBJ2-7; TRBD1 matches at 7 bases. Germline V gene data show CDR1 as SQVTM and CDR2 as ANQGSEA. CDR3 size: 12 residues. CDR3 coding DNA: TGCAGTCGCCGGGACAGAGAGAACGAGCAGTACTTC. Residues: CSRRDRENEQYF.

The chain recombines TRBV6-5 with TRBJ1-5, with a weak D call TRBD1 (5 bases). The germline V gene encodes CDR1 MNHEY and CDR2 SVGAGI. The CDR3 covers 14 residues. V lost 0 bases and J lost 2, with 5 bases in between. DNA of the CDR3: TGTGCCAGCAGTTACTCGACAGGCAATCAGCCCCAGCATTTT. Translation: CASSYSTGNQPQHF.

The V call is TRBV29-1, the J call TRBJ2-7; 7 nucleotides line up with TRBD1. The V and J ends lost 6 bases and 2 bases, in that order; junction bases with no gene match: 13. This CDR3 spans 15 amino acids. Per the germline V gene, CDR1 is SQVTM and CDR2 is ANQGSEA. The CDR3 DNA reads TGCAGCGTCGAGACCGAAACAGGGGCGACCTACGAGCAGTACTTC. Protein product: CSVETETGATYEQYF.

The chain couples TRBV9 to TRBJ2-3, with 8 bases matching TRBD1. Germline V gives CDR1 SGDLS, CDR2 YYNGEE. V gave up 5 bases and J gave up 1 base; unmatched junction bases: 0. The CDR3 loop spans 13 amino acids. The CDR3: CASRGQGTDTQYF. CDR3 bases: TGTGCCAGCAGGGGACAGGGCACAGATACGCAGTATTTT.

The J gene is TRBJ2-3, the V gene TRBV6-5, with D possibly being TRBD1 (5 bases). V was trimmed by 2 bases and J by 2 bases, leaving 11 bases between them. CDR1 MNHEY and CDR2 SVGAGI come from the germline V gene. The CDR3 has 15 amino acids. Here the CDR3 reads CASSYRDSATDTQYF. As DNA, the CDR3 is TGTGCCAGCAGTTACCGAGACAGCGCCACAGATACGCAGTATTTT.

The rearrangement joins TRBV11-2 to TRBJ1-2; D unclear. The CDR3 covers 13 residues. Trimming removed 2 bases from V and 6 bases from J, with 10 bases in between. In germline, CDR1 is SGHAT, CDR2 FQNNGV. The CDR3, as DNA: TGTGCCAGCAGCTTATCCCTGTACGATGGCTACACCTTC. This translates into CASSLSLYDGYTF.

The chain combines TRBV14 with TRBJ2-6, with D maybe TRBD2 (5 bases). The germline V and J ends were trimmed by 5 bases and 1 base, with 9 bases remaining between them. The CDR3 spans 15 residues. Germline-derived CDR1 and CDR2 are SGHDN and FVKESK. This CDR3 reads CASSERESGANVLTF. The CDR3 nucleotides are TGTGCCAGCAGCGAGAGGGAGTCTGGGGCCAACGTCCTGACTTTC.

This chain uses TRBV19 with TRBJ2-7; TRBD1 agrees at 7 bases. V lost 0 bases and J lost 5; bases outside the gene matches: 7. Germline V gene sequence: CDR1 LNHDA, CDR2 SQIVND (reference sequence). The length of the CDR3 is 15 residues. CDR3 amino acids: CASSIDQGGLNEQYF. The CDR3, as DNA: TGTGCCAGTAGTATAGATCAAGGGGGCTTGAACGAGCAGTACTTC.

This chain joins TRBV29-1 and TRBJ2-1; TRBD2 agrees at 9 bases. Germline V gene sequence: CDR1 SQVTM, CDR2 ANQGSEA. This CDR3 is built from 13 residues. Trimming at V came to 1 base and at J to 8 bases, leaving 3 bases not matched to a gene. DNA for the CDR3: TGCAGCGTTGAAGGCGGGGGGGCTTATGAGCAGTTCTTC. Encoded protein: CSVEGGGAYEQFF.

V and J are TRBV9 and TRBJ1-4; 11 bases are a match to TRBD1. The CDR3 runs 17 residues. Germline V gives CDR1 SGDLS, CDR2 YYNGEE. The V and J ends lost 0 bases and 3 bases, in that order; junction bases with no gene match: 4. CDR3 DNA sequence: TGTGCCAGCAGCGTAGGGGACAGGGGGATCGCTAATGAAAAACTGTTTTTT. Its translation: CASSVGDRGIANEKLFF.

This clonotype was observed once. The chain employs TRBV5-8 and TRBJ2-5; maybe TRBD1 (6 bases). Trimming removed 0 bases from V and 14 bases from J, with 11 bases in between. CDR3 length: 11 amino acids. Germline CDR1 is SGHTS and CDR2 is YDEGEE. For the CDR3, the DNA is TGTGCCAGCAGCTTGGGGACAGAGTCCTACTTC. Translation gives CASSLGTESYF.

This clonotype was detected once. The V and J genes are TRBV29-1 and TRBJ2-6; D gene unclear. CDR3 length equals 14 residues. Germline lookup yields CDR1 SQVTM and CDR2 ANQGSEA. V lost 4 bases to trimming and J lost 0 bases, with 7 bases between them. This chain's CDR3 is CSVVMSSGANVLTF. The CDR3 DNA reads TGCAGCGTTGTTATGAGCTCTGGGGCCAACGTCCTGACTTTC.

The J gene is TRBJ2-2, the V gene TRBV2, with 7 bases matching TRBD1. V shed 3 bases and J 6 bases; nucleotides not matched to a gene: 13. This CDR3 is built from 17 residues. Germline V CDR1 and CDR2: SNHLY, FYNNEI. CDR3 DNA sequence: TGTGCCAGCAGTGAGGGGTTGACAGGGAATCTTGCCGGGGAGCTGTTTTTT. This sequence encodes CASSEGLTGNLAGELFF.

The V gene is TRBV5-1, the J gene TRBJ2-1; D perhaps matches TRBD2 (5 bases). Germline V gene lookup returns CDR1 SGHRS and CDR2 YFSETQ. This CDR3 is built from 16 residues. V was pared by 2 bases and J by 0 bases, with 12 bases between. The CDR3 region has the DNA TGCGCCAGCAGCTTCTTAGCGCCGAGCTCCTACAATGAGCAGTTCTTC. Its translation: CASSFLAPSSYNEQFF.

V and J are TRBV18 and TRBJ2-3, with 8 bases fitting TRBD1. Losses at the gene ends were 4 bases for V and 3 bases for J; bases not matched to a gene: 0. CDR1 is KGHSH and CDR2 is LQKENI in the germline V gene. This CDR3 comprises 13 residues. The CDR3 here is CASSRQGTDTQYF. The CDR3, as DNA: TGTGCCAGCTCACGACAGGGGACAGATACGCAGTATTTT.

CDR3 sequence: CASSLLGGRRTTNEKLFF. The CDR3 bases are TGTGCCAGCAGTTTGTTAGGGGGGCGCCGAACAACTAATGAAAAACTGTTTTTT. The J gene is TRBJ1-4, the V gene TRBV12-3 or TRBV12-4; a possible D gene is TRBD1 (6 bases). V lost 3 bases, J lost 0 bases, and 17 bases lay in between. The CDR3 has 18 residues.

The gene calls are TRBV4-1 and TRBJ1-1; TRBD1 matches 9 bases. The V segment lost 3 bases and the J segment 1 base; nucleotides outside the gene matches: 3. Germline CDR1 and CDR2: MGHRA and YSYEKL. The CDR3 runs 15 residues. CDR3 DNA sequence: TGCGCCAGCAGCCACCGACAGGGGGGGAACACTGAAGCTTTCTTT. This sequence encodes CASSHRQGGNTEAFF.

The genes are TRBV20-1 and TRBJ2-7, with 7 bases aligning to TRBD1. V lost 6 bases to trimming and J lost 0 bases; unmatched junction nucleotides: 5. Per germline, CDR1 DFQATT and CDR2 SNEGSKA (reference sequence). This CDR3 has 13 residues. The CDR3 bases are TGCAGTGCCACCGGGACAGACTCCTACGAGCAGTACTTC. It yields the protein CSATGTDSYEQYF.

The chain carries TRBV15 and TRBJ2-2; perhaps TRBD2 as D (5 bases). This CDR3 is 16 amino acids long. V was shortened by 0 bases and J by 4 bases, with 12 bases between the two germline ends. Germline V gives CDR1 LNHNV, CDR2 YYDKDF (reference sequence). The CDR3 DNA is TGTGCCACCAGCAGAGATGCGAGGGTCGCCACCGGGGAGCTGTTTTTT. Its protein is CATSRDARVATGELFF. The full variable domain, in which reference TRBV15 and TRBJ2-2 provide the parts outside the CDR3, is DAMVIQNPRYQVTQFGKPVTLSCSQTLNHNVMYWYQQKSSQAPKLLFHYYDKDFNNEADTPDNFQSRRPNTSFCFLDIRSPGLGDTAMYLCATSRDARVATGELFFGEGSRLTVL.